Listed below are T cell receptor beta chains from one sample, sequenced in a study of T cell responses to AZD1222 COVID-19 vaccine. Clones were sequenced by immunoSEQ multiplex PCR, and TCRdb holds only the in-frame ones, with some missing. The sample holds around 140,000 clones; about 89% are singletons and the top ten take just under 3%. The source was peripheral blood, collected on day 0 of AZD1222 vaccination. The receptors originated from an adult in good health. Both conserved end residues are part of each CDR3. The order of the fields is V gene, J gene, CDR3 length, clone size, D gene, CDR3 DNA, CDR3 protein. The D gene is left open where the match is weak. Clone sizes are given selectively: once, few, many, or a class where the clone is expanded.

>TRBV7-9|TRBJ2-3|15|.|.
TGTGCCAGCAGCTTCCTCGACCTTGCCACAGATACGCAGTATTTT
CASSFLDLATDTQYF
>TRBV29-1|TRBJ1-1|14|.|.
TGCAGCGGCGGCCGGGGCCTGAGGGAGACTGAAGCTTTCTTT
CSGGRGLRETEAFF
>TRBV28|TRBJ2-7|14|.|.
TGTGCCAGCAGTTCTCCACCAGGCCCCCCCGAGCAGTACTTC
CASSSPPGPPEQYF
>TRBV11-1|TRBJ2-1|14|once|TRBD2
TGTGCCAGCGAGAGCGGGAGACGGGACAATGAGCAGTTCTTC
CASESGRRDNEQFF
>TRBV19|TRBJ1-5|14|.|TRBD1
TGTGCCACCTCGGGACAGCGGTACAATCAGCCCCAGCATTTT
CATSGQRYNQPQHF
>TRBV5-1|TRBJ1-4|14|.|TRBD1
TGCGCCAGCAGCCGCGGACAGGGTGGCGAAAAACTGTTTTTT
CASSRGQGGEKLFF
>TRBV18|TRBJ1-1|16|.|.
TGTGCCAGCTCACCACAGGGGGGGATATCGAACACTGAAGCTTTCTTT
CASSPQGGISNTEAFF
>TRBV2|TRBJ1-4|14|.|.
TGTGCCAGCAGTGGTCAGGGGAATAATGAAAAACTGTTTTTT
CASSGQGNNEKLFF
>TRBV4-3|TRBJ2-1|18|.|TRBD1
TGCGCCACGAGTCCCGGGACAGGGGCGGGGGACTCCTACAATGAGCAGTTCTTC
CATSPGTGAGDSYNEQFF
>TRBV7-9|TRBJ2-2|14|.|.
TGTGCCAGTCCTCCGGGCGGGGCTGGCGGGGAGCTGTTTTTT
CASPPGGAGGELFF
>TRBV30|TRBJ1-5|13|.|.
TGTGCCTGGAGCGATTATCCCAATCAGCCCCAGCATTTT
CAWSDYPNQPQHF
>TRBV7-8|TRBJ2-7|16|.|TRBD1
TGTGCCAGCAGCCTCGAGGGACAGGAGAGCTCCTACGAGCAGTACTTC
CASSLEGQESSYEQYF
>TRBV18|TRBJ2-1|16|.|.
TGTGCCAGCTCACCACAAGGGGGGCAAATCTACAATGAGCAGTTCTTC
CASSPQGGQIYNEQFF
>TRBV28|TRBJ2-5|14|.|.
TGTGCCAGCAGTGTCGCGGGCACACAAGAGACCCAGTACTTC
CASSVAGTQETQYF
>TRBV4-3|TRBJ1-6|15|few|TRBD1
TGCGCCAGCAGCCAACGAGGGGGCTTCAATTCACCCCTCCACTTT
CASSQRGGFNSPLHF
>TRBV7-2|TRBJ2-5|15|.|TRBD1
TGTGCCAGCAGCCCCTCCCCAGGGGGCCGTAAGACCCAGTACTTC
CASSPSPGGRKTQYF
>TRBV7-8|TRBJ2-1|15|.|TRBD2
TGTGCCAGCAGCTTAACTAGCGGGAGCGCCGGGGAGCAGTTCTTC
CASSLTSGSAGEQFF
>TRBV3-1/TRBV3-2|TRBJ1-1|14|.|.
TGTGCCAGCAGCAAAACCTCGGGGGGCACTGAAGCTTTCTTT
CASSKTSGGTEAFF
>TRBV27|TRBJ2-3|13|.|.
TGTGCCAGCAGTCAATTTCTCACAGATACGCAGTATTTT
CASSQFLTDTQYF
>TRBV6-5|TRBJ2-7|15|.|.
TGTGCCAGCAGTTACTCGGGGACCGAGTCCTACGAGCAGTACTTC
CASSYSGTESYEQYF
>TRBV28|TRBJ1-1|16|.|.
TGTGCCAGCGGCCGAACAGGGCCCCCCTTGAGCACTGAAGCTTTCTTT
CASGRTGPPLSTEAFF
>TRBV7-8|TRBJ2-3|16|.|.
TGTGCCAGCAGCTTAGCGCGAGGTCCGGACACAGATACGCAGTATTTT
CASSLARGPDTDTQYF
>TRBV14|TRBJ2-7|16|.|.
TGTGCCAGCAGCCGCCCCCCACGTGGGGGTTACTACGAGCAGTACTTC
CASSRPPRGGYYEQYF
>TRBV6-5|TRBJ1-5|15|once|TRBD1
TGTGCCAGCAGTTACGACAGGGGAAGGAATCAGCCCCAGCATTTT
CASSYDRGRNQPQHF
>TRBV6-2/TRBV6-3|TRBJ2-2|13|.|.
TGTGCCAGCAGTTACGTGGTCACCGGGGAGCTGTTTTTT
CASSYVVTGELFF
>TRBV28|TRBJ2-7|16|.|TRBD2
TGTGCCAGCAGTTCATACCGGACTAGCGGAAACTACGAGCAGTACTTC
CASSSYRTSGNYEQYF
>TRBV11-2|TRBJ2-2|19|.|TRBD2
TGTGCCAGCAGCTTAATTCCTAGCGGGAGGGAAACGAACACCGGGGAGCTGTTTTTT
CASSLIPSGRETNTGELFF
>TRBV25-1|TRBJ2-3|10|.|.
TGTGCCACCGCTGCAGATACGCAGTATTTT
CATAADTQYF
>TRBV5-1|TRBJ2-2|14|.|.
TGCGCCAGCAGCTTGTCCCCGACCGCGGGGGAGCTGTTTTTT
CASSLSPTAGELFF
>TRBV6-6|TRBJ2-3|15|.|TRBD1
TGTGCCAGCAGGGGCCGGGACAGGGGCCCAGATACGCAGTATTTT
CASRGRDRGPDTQYF
>TRBV7-2|TRBJ2-1|14|.|.
TGTGCCAGCAGCTTAGCCAGGCCGCGGGGTGAGCAGTTCTTC
CASSLARPRGEQFF
>TRBV3-1/TRBV3-2|TRBJ1-2|12|.|.
TGTGCCAGCAGCCAACCCAACTATGGCTACACCTTC
CASSQPNYGYTF
>TRBV7-9|TRBJ1-2|13|few|.
TGTGCCAGCAGCCCGCAGTGGACCTATGGCTACACCTTC
CASSPQWTYGYTF
>TRBV27|TRBJ2-1|15|.|TRBD1
TGTGCCAGCAGTTTATGGGGGGGACAGGGTCATGAGCAGTTCTTC
CASSLWGGQGHEQFF
>TRBV2|TRBJ1-1|13|.|.
TGTGCCAGCATTCGGGTACGACGGGCTGAAGCTTTCTTT
CASIRVRRAEAFF
>TRBV6-2/TRBV6-3|TRBJ2-3|14|.|TRBD2
TGTGCCAGCAGTTATGGTAGCGGGGCAGATACGCAGTATTTT
CASSYGSGADTQYF
>TRBV5-4|TRBJ1-1|14|.|.
TGTGCCAGCAGGGTGAAAGGCGGGGGCACTGAAGCTTTCTTT
CASRVKGGGTEAFF
>TRBV5-8|TRBJ1-4|17|.|TRBD1
TGTGCCAGCAGCTTCTCCGGGACAGGGGCAACTAATGAAAAACTGTTTTTT
CASSFSGTGATNEKLFF
>TRBV10-1|TRBJ1-4|13|.|.
TGCGCCACCCACGATACAACTAATGAAAAACTGTTTTTT
CATHDTTNEKLFF
>TRBV2|TRBJ2-3|12|.|.
TGTGCCAGGGACCTCAACACAGATACGCAGTATTTT
CARDLNTDTQYF
>TRBV2|TRBJ2-1|18|.|TRBD2
TGTGCCAGCAGTGAAGCGCTTCGACTAGCGGGCTCCTACAATGAGCAGTTCTTC
CASSEALRLAGSYNEQFF
>TRBV4-1|TRBJ2-7|14|once|.
TGCGCCAGCAGCCCCCGGACTGATCCCTACGAGCAGTACTTC
CASSPRTDPYEQYF
>TRBV2|TRBJ2-1|16|.|.
TGTGCCAGCAGAGCCAAAGGGGGGGCGCGAGACAATGAGCAGTTCTTC
CASRAKGGARDNEQFF
>TRBV2|TRBJ1-5|14|.|TRBD1
TGTGCCAGCAGTGTAAGGGACAGCTATCAGCCCCAGCATTTT
CASSVRDSYQPQHF
>TRBV28|TRBJ2-3|13|.|.
TGTGCCAGCAACGGGGCTATCACAGATACGCAGTATTTT
CASNGAITDTQYF
>TRBV28|TRBJ2-7|13|.|TRBD1
TGTGCCAGCAGACGACAGGGGGCCTTGGCGCAGTACTTC
CASRRQGALAQYF
>TRBV6-1|TRBJ2-7|16|.|.
TGTGCCAGCAGTGAAGCAATGGGACGGGCTTCAGGGGAGCAGTACTTC
CASSEAMGRASGEQYF
>TRBV21-1|TRBJ1-3|17|.|.
TGTGCCAGCAGCAAATTAGACTCTCCGAGCTCTGGAAACACCATATATTTT
CASSKLDSPSSGNTIYF
>TRBV6-2/TRBV6-3|TRBJ1-5|14|.|.
TGTGCCAGCAGTTACAACGGGGGGCATCAGCCCCAGCATTTT
CASSYNGGHQPQHF
>TRBV6-6|TRBJ2-7|16|.|TRBD1
TGTGCCAGCAGAAACACCGGGACAGGGTATACCTACGAGCAGTACTTC
CASRNTGTGYTYEQYF
>TRBV6-5|TRBJ1-2|14|.|.
TGTGCTAGCAGTAGCAGCCGCAGGGTCTATGGCTACACCTTC
CASSSSRRVYGYTF
>TRBV9|TRBJ1-5|14|.|TRBD1
TGTGCCAGCAGCGCTTCAGGGGGGGATCAGCCCCAGCATTTT
CASSASGGDQPQHF
>TRBV15|TRBJ1-4|14|once|.
TGTGCCACCAGCAGGGGGGGAGTTAATGAAAAACTGTTTTTT
CATSRGGVNEKLFF
>TRBV9|TRBJ1-6|16|.|.
TGTGCCAGCAGCGTAGGACCAGGCTCCTATAATTCACCCCTCCACTTT
CASSVGPGSYNSPLHF